This T cell receptor (beta chain) was profiled in a study of beta chain features in type 1 diabetes. The study, taken as a whole, reports: Type 1 diabetes patients showed fewer insertions and more deletions at VDJ junctions. In these data, an HLA type influence on TCRB rearrangement remained unresolved. The naive, central memory and Treg TCRB repertoires of patients appeared to be more similar to one another than those of healthy donors.

Between the trimmed V and J ends, which lost 0 bases and 6 bases, there was a span of 2 bases. Germline loops: CDR1 KGHSH, CDR2 LQKENI. The CDR3 is 12 amino acids. Expressed TCRB transcripts were sequenced because the isolated RNA had all been reverse transcribed beforehand. Each sample of naive, central memory or regulatory T cells had, on average, approximately 3.5 million reads. Repertoires were generated with immunoSEQ multiplex PCR, while TCRdb's copy carries only in-frame clones and drops some. The sample holds about 620,000 clones; 15% to 18% are singletons and the top ten take about 0.097%. This clone occurred a few times. Antigen specificity is unknown. The identical CDR3 is also encoded by other nucleotide sequences in the sample.

This receptor was identified in a man between 18 and 35 years old in good health. Input material: naive CD4+ T cells from blood. This chain links TRBV18 with TRBJ2-2; no definite D call. CDR3 DNA: TGTGCCAGCTCACCACCAGCCGGGGAGCTGTTTTTT. It specifies CASSPPAGELFF. Variable domain in full (rest from reference TRBV18 and TRBJ2-2): NAGVMQNPRHLVRRRGQEARLRCSPMKGHSHVYWYRQLPEEGLKFMVYLQKENIIDESGMPKERFSAEFPKEGPSILRIQQVVRGDSAAYFCASSPPAGELFFGEGSRLTVL.